Sequencing of this TCR beta chain was carried out in a study of cytomegalovirus exposure and HLA in healthy donors. V lost 0 bases, J lost 4 bases, and 7 bases lay in between. Per germline, CDR1 SGHNT and CDR2 YYREEE (reference sequence). The CDR3 totals 13 residues. Worth noting for this clone: Its antigen is as yet unknown.

13 Jbeta primers and 60 Vbeta primers were used for the PCR. Sequencing used immunoSEQ multiplex PCR; TCRdb keeps in-frame clones, though not all of them. Found here are about 100,000 clones, 80% of them singletons; the top ten hold less than 9.5%. Findings of the study overall: In a later analysis, specific HLA alleles were associated with over 15,000 TCR beta sequences at a 0.05 false discovery rate. Listed as cytomegalovirus-associated were over 150 TCR beta chains. Rarity held for most TCR sequences, but there were some public TCRs that occurred in many donors. Prior analysis indicated that the majority of TCR beta V segments exhibited productivity approximately 87% or approximately 30% of the time.

The chain links TRBV5-4 to TRBJ2-5; D is perhaps TRBD2 (5 bases). This TCR was sampled from a man aged 25 to 45 in good health and CMV-seronegative. Sequencing was carried out using PBMCs. CDR3 nucleotide sequence: TGTGCCAGCAGCTTGGACCGGGGAGAGACCCAGTACTTC. It codes for CASSLDRGETQYF.